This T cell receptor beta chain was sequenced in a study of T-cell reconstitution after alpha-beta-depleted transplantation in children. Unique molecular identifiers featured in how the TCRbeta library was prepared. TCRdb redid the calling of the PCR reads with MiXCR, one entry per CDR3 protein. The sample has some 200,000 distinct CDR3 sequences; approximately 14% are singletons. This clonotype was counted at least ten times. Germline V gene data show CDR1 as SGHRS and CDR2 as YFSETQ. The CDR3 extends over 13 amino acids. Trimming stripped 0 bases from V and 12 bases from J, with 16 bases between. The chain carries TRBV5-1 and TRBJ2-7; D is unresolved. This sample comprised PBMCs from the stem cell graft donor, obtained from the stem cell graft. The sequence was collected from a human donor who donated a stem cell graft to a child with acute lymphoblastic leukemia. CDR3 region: CASSLVLGQPLYF. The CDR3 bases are TGCGCCAGCAGCTTGGTGTTAGGGCAGCCTCTGTACTTC. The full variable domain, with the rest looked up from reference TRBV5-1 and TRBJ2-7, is KAGVTQTPRYLIKTRGQQVTLSCSPISGHRSVSWYQQTPGQGLQFLFEYFSETQRNKGNFPGRFSGRQFSNSRSEMNVSTLELGDSALYLCASSLVLGQPLYFGPGTRLTVT.